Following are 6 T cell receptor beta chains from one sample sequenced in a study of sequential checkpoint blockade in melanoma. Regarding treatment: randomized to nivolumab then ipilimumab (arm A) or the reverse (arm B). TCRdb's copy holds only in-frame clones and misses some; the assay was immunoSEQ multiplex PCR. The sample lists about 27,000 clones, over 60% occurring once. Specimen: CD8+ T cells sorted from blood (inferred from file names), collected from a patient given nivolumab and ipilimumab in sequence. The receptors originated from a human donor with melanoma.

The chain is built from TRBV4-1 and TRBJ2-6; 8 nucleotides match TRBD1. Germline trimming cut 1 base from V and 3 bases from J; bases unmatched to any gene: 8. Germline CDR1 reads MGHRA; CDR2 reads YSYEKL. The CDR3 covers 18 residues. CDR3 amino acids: CASSQGPQGEYGANVLTF. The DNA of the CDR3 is TGCGCCAGCAGCCAAGGCCCACAGGGGGAATATGGGGCCAACGTCCTGACTTTC.

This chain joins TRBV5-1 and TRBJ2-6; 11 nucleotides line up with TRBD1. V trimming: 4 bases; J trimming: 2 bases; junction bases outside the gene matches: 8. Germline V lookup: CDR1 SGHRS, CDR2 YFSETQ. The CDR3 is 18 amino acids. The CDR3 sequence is CASSGSGTGGPGANVLTF. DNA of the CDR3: TGCGCCAGCAGCGGGTCGGGGACAGGGGGACCTGGGGCCAACGTCCTGACTTTC.

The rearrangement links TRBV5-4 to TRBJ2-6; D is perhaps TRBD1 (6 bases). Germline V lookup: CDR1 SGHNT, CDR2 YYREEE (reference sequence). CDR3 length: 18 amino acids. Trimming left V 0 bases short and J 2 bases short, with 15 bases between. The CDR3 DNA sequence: TGTGCCAGCAGCTTGGGATCTTTGGGGGCGCCTGGGGCCAACGTCCTGACTTTC. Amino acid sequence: CASSLGSLGAPGANVLTF.

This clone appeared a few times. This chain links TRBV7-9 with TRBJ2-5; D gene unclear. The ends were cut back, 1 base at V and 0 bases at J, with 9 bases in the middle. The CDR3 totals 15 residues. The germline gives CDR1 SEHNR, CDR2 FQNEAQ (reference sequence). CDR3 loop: CASSLGLRNQETQYF. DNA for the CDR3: TGTGCCAGCAGCTTAGGACTTAGAAACCAAGAGACCCAGTACTTC.

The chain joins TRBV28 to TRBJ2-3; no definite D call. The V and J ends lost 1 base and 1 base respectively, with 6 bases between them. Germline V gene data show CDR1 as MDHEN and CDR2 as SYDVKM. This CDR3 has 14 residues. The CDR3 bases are TGTGCCAGCAGTTTATCGAGCGGCACAGATACGCAGTATTTT. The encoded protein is CASSLSSGTDTQYF.

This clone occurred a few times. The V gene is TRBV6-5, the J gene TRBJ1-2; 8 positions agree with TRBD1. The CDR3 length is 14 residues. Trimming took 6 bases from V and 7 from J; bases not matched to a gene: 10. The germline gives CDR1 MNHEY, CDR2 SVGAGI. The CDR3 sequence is CASSRDRRKAGYTF. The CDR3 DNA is TGTGCCAGCAGCCGGGACAGGCGGAAGGCTGGCTACACCTTC.